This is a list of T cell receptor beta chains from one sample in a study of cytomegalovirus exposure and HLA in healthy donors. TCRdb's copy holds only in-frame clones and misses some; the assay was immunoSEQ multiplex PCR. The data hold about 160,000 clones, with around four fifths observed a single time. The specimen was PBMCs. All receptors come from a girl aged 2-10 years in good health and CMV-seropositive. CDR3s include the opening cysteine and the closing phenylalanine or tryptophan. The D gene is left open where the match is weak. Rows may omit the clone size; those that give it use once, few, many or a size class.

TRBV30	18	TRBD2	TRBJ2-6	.	TGTGCCTGGAGGAAGGGACTAGCGGGAGGTGCAGGGGCCAACGTCCTGACTTTC	CAWRKGLAGGAGANVLTF
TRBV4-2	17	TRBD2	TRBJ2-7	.	TGTGCCAGCAGCCAAGATTCATCGACTAGCGGTTCCTACGAGCAGTACTTC	CASSQDSSTSGSYEQYF
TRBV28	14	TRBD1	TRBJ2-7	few	TGTGCCAGCAGAGCCGGGACAGGGAAGTACGAGCAGTACTTC	CASRAGTGKYEQYF
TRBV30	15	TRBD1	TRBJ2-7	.	TGTGCCTGGAGAGAACAGGGGACGCCCTCCTACGAGCAGTACTTC	CAWREQGTPSYEQYF
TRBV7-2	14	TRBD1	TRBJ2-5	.	TGTGCCAGCAGCTTAGAAACAGGGGCTGAGACCCAGTACTTC	CASSLETGAETQYF
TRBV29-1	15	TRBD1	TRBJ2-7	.	TGCAGCGTGGGACAGGGGATCATCACGGCCTACGAGCAGTACTTC	CSVGQGIITAYEQYF
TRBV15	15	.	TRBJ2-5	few	TGTGCCACCAGCAGAGATCGGGGATTCCAAGAGACCCAGTACTTC	CATSRDRGFQETQYF
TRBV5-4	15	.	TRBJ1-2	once	TGTGCCAGCAGCTTGGGGCCAGTCAGTAACTATGGCTACACCTTC	CASSLGPVSNYGYTF
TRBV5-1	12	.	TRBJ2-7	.	TGCGCCAGCAGCTTAGGAGGGAGTGAGCAGTACTTC	CASSLGGSEQYF
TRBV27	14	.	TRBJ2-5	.	TGTGCCAGCAGTCCCCTCCTCGCAGGGGAGACCCAGTACTTC	CASSPLLAGETQYF
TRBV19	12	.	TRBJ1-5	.	TGTGCCAGTAAACAGGGCAATCAGCCCCAGCATTTT	CASKQGNQPQHF
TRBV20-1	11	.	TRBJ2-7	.	TGCAGTGCCCCGGACAGCTACGAGCAGTACTTC	CSAPDSYEQYF
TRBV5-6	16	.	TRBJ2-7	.	TGTGCCAGCATCCTCGAATCCCGGGACTTCCCTTACGAGCAGTACTTC	CASILESRDFPYEQYF
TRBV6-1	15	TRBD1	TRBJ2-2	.	TGTGCCAGCTCCGGACAGGGGAAATACACCGGGGAGCTGTTTTTT	CASSGQGKYTGELFF
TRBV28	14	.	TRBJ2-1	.	TGTGCCAGCAGTGTCCTTCGGGAGAACAATGAGCAGTTCTTC	CASSVLRENNEQFF
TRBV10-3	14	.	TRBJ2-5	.	TGTGCCATCAGCCCCGGAGGATCGGAAGAGACCCAGTACTTC	CAISPGGSEETQYF
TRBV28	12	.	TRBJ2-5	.	TGTGCCAGCACACAGGGTCCCGAGACCCAGTACTTC	CASTQGPETQYF
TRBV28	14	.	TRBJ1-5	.	TGTGCCAGCAGTTTAGGAGGGTTCAATCAGCCCCAGCATTTT	CASSLGGFNQPQHF
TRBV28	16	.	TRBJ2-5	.	TGTGCCAGCAGCCACAAGGGGGAGGGGTGGGGTGAGACCCAGTACTTC	CASSHKGEGWGETQYF
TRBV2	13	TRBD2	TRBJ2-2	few	TGTGCCAGCATAGCGGGAAGCACCGGGGAGCTGTTTTTT	CASIAGSTGELFF
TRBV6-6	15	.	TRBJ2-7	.	TGTGCCAGCAGTTACCCGGAGGGGGCAGTCTACGAGCAGTACTTC	CASSYPEGAVYEQYF
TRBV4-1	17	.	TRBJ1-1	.	TGCGCCAGCAGCCAAGGAACAGGTGCCCCTTTGGGCACTGAAGCTTTCTTT	CASSQGTGAPLGTEAFF
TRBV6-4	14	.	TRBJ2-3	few	TGTGCCAGCAGTGAAACTAGCTCCACAGATACGCAGTATTTT	CASSETSSTDTQYF
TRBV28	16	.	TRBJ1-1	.	TGTGCCAGCAGTTTAGGGGGGGGCCCTTTCCACACTGAAGCTTTCTTT	CASSLGGGPFHTEAFF
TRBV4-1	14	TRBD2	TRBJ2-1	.	TGCGCCAGCAGACCGGGACTAGGGTTGAATGAGCAGTTCTTC	CASRPGLGLNEQFF
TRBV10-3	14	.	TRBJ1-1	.	TGTGCCATCAGTGTACAGGACCGAAACACTGAAGCTTTCTTT	CAISVQDRNTEAFF
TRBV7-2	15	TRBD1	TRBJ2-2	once	TGTGCCAGCCACAGGGGGCCGGCAGGTACCGGGGAGCTGTTTTTT	CASHRGPAGTGELFF
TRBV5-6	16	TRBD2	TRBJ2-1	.	TGTGCCAGCAGCTGGGGACTAGCGGGTCCCTACAATGAGCAGTTCTTC	CASSWGLAGPYNEQFF
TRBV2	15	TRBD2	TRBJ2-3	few	TGTGCCAGCAGTGAACTAGCGGGCATCACAGATACGCAGTATTTT	CASSELAGITDTQYF
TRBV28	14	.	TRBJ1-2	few	TGTGCCAGCAGTTTCAGGGCAGGGAACTATGGCTACACCTTC	CASSFRAGNYGYTF
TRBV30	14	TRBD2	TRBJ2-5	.	TGTGCCTGGAGACGGACTAGCGGGAGAGAGACCCAGTACTTC	CAWRRTSGRETQYF
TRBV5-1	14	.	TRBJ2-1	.	TGCGCCAGCAGCGTAATGGGCCAGAACAATGAGCAGTTCTTC	CASSVMGQNNEQFF
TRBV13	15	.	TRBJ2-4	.	TGTGCCAGCAGCTTAACCGAAAGCGCTGGAAACATTCAGTACTTC	CASSLTESAGNIQYF
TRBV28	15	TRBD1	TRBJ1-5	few	TGTGCCAGCAGTTTAACAGGGGGCGGGGGTCAGCCCCAGCATTTT	CASSLTGGGGQPQHF
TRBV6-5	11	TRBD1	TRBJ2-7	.	TGTGCCAGCAGCAGACAGGGCTCGCAGTACTTC	CASSRQGSQYF
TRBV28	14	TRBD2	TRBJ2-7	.	TGTGCCAGCAGTTTCAGCGGGAGGGCCTACGAGCAGTACTTC	CASSFSGRAYEQYF
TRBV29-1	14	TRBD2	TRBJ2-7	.	TGCAGCGTTGCCCTGAGCGGGAGCCGCCACGAGCAGTACTTC	CSVALSGSRHEQYF
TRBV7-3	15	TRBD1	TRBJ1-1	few	TGTGCCAGCAGCGTAACAGGGGGGGTGAACACTGAAGCTTTCTTT	CASSVTGGVNTEAFF
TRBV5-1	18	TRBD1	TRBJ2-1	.	TGCGCCAGCAGTTCCGGACAGGGGGCCTCGAGCTCCTACAATGAGCAGTTCTTC	CASSSGQGASSSYNEQFF
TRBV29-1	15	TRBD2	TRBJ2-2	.	TGCAGCGTCGAGGTGACTAGCGGGAACACCGGGGAGCTGTTTTTT	CSVEVTSGNTGELFF